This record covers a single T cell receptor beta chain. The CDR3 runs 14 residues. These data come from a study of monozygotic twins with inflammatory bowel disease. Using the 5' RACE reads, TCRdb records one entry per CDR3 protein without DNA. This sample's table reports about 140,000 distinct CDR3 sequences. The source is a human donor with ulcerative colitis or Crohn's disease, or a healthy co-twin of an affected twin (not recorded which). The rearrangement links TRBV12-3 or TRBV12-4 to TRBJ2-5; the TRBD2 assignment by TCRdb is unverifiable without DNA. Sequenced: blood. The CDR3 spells CASSLRGWAETQYF.